This T cell receptor beta chain comes out of a study of T-cell reconstitution after alpha-beta-depleted transplantation in children. Trimming cost V 4 bases and J 3 bases; bases outside gene matches: 3. This CDR3 is built from 13 residues. Germline V gene lookup returns CDR1 DFQATT and CDR2 SNEGSKA (reference sequence). The library targeted TCRbeta and was prepared with unique molecular identifiers. TCRdb ran MiXCR on the PCR reads and lists one entry per CDR3 protein. The data hold fewer than 150,000 distinct CDR3 sequences, with 20% to 25% observed a single time. This clonotype was seen repeatedly, ten times or more.

The clonotype was recovered from a male patient under 10 years old who had a stem cell transplant for chronic granulomatous disease, so the T cells may come from the graft donor. The rearrangement uses TRBV20-1 and TRBJ2-3; 8 bases line up with TRBD1. Sequenced here: PBMCs, mostly from graft donor cells, sampled 180 days after TCRalphabeta/CD19-depleted stem cell transplant. Here the CDR3 reads CSATRQGTDTQYF. The CDR3 region has the DNA TGCAGTGCTACGAGACAGGGGACAGATACGCAGTATTTT.